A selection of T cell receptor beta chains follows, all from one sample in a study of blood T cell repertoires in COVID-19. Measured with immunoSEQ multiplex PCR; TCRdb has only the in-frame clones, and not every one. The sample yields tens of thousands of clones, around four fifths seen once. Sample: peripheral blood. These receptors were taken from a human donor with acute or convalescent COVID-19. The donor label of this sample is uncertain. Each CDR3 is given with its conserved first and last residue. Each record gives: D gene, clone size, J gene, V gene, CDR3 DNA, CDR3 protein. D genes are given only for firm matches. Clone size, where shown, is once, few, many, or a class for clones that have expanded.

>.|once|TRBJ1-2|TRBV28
TGTGCCAGCAGTTTATCGGCAGGCCCGGGGAGTGGCTACACCTTC
CASSLSAGPGSGYTF
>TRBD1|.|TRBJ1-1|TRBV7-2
TGTGCCAGCAGCCCAATGTACAGGGGCACTGAAGCTTTCTTT
CASSPMYRGTEAFF
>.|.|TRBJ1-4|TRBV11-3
TGTGCCAGCAGCTTAGATCTTGGAGACAGAAATGAAAAACTGTTTTTT
CASSLDLGDRNEKLFF
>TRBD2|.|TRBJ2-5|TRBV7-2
TGTGCCAGCAGCTCGCAAGGGACTAGTCAAGAGACCCAGTACTTC
CASSSQGTSQETQYF
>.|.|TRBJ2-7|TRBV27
TGTGCCAGCAGTCGACCGGCAGTTTCGGGCTCCTACGAGCAGTACTTC
CASSRPAVSGSYEQYF
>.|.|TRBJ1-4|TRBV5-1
TGCGCCAGCAGCTTGGCCGGACAGCCAGAAAATGAAAAACTGTTTTTT
CASSLAGQPENEKLFF
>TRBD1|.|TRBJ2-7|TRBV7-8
TGTGCCAGCAGTTACCGAACCGGGACAGGGTCCTACGAGCAGTACTTC
CASSYRTGTGSYEQYF
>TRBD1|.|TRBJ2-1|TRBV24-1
TGTGCCACCAGTGATGACCGGGGACAGTTCAATGAGCAGTTCTTC
CATSDDRGQFNEQFF
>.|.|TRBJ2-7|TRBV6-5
TGTGCCAGCAGCATACCTCCGGTCTCCTACGAGCAGTACTTC
CASSIPPVSYEQYF
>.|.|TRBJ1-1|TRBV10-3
TGTGCCATCAGACTCGAAGCGAACACTGAAGCTTTCTTT
CAIRLEANTEAFF
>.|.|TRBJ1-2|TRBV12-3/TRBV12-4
TGTGCCAGCAGTCTGACAGTTCTGAGCTACACCTTC
CASSLTVLSYTF
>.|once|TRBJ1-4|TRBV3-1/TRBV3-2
TGTGCCAGCAGCCAAGATCTTCCGTCTGTTCGGGGAAAACTGTTTTTT
CASSQDLPSVRGKLFF
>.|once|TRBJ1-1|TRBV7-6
TGTGCCAGCAGCTTATGGAGGGGATTCACTGAAGCTTTCTTT
CASSLWRGFTEAFF
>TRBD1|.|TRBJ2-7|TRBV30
TGTGCCTGGTCGGGACAGGGGAACCACGAGCAGTACTTC
CAWSGQGNHEQYF
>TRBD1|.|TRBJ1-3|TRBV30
TGTGCCTGGAGCCCTCGGGACAGGGAGACCACCATATATTTT
CAWSPRDRETTIYF
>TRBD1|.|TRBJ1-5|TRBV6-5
TGTGCCACCAACAGGGGGATGGATCCCCAGCATTTT
CATNRGMDPQHF
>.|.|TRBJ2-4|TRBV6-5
TGTGCCAGCGTAGGGCGGGTGGAAAACATTCAGTACTTC
CASVGRVENIQYF
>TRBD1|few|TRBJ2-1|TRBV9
TGTGCCAGCAGCGAAACCGGGACAGGGGCTATGGATGAGCAGTTCTTC
CASSETGTGAMDEQFF
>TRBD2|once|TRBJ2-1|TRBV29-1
TGCAGCGGTGGTATGCGGGAGGGGTGGAATGAGCAGTTCTTC
CSGGMREGWNEQFF
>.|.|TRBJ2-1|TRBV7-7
TGTGCCAGCAGTCCTACAGGGTACAATGAGCAGTTCTTC
CASSPTGYNEQFF
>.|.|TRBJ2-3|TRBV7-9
TGTGCCAGCAGCTTCGGCACAGATACGCAGTATTTT
CASSFGTDTQYF
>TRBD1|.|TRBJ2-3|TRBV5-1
TGCGCCAGCAGCCGGTGGGGAGGACAGGGGGCGGATACGCAGTATTTT
CASSRWGGQGADTQYF
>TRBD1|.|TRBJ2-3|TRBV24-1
TGTGCCACCGAGGGGGCGGACACAGATACGCAGTATTTT
CATEGADTDTQYF
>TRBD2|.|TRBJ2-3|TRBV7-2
TGTGCCAGCAGCTGGCGGGGGGGGCGAAAAATTGAGACGCAGTATTTT
CASSWRGGRKIETQYF
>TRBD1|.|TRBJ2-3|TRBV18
TGTGCCAGCTCACCACGGGACAGGGGATCCAGCACAGATACGCAGTATTTT
CASSPRDRGSSTDTQYF
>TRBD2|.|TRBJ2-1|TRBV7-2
TGTGCCAGCAGCTCATCAAGCGGGAAAGGCTACAATGAGCAGTTCTTC
CASSSSSGKGYNEQFF
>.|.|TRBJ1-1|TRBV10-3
TGTGCCATCAGTTCGACTGCTATGAACACTGAAGCTTTCTTT
CAISSTAMNTEAFF
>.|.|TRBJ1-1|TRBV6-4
TGTGGTACCTTCTCAGGGGCGAACACTGAAGCTTTCTTT
CGTFSGANTEAFF
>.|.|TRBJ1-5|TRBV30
TGTGCCTGGAGTGTTGGGGAGCAGCCCCAGCATTTT
CAWSVGEQPQHF
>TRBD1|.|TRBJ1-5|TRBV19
TGTGCCAGTAGTACGACAGGGACGGGCAATCAGCCCCAGCATTTT
CASSTTGTGNQPQHF
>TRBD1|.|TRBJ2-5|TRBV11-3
TGTGCCAGCAGCTCGGGCCGCCTGGGACAGATTAGGGAGACCCAGTACTTC
CASSSGRLGQIRETQYF
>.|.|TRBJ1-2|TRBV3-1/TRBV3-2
TGTGCCAGCAGCCAAGTTAGCCACTTGTATGGCTACACCTTC
CASSQVSHLYGYTF
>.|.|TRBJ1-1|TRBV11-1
TGTGCCAGCAGCTTAAAAGAGAAGACTGAAGCTTTCTTT
CASSLKEKTEAFF
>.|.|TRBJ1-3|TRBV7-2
TGTGCCAGCAGCCAACAAATCTCTGGAAACACCATATATTTT
CASSQQISGNTIYF
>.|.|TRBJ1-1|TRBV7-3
TGTGCCAGCAGCTTAAGCGGGGGCGGGACTGAAGCTTTCTTT
CASSLSGGGTEAFF
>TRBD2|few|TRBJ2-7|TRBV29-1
TGCAGCGTTCTAGCGGGGACATACGAGCAGTACTTC
CSVLAGTYEQYF
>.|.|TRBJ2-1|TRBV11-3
TGTGCCAGCACCCGGGACACGGACTACAATGAGCAGTTCTTC
CASTRDTDYNEQFF
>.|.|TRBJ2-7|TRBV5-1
TGCGCCAGCAGCTCGCTCTACGGGGAAGGTTCGAGGGAGCAGTACTTC
CASSSLYGEGSREQYF
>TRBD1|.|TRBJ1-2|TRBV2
TGTGCCAGCAGTCTCGGACAGGGGCCTGACGGCTACACCTTC
CASSLGQGPDGYTF
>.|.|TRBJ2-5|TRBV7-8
TGTGCCAGCAGCCCAGACAGGCATACTCAAGAGACCCAGTACTTC
CASSPDRHTQETQYF
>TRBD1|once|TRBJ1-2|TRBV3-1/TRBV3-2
TGTGCCAGCAACTCGGGGACAGCATATGGCTACACCTTC
CASNSGTAYGYTF
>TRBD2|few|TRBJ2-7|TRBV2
TGTGCCAGCAGAGCCCGGACTAGCGGGGGAAATTACGAGCAGTACTTC
CASRARTSGGNYEQYF
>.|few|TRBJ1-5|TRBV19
TGTGCCAGTACCGCCAGGGTAGGGGGCAATCAGCCCCAGCATTTT
CASTARVGGNQPQHF
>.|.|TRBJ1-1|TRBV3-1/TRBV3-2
TGTGCCAGCAGCCAAGATCCAGGCGCTGAAGCTTTCTTT
CASSQDPGAEAFF
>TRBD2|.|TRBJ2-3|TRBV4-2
TGTGCCAGCAGCCAAGATTTTGGAGGGACTAGGGGAGATACGCAGTATTTT
CASSQDFGGTRGDTQYF
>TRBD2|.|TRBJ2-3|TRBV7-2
TGTGCCAGCAGCTTAATTACTAGCGGGGATACGCAGTATTTT
CASSLITSGDTQYF
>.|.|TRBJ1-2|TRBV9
TGTGCCAGCAGCGTAGGTGGGGCAGGGGCCTTCTATGGCTACACCTTC
CASSVGGAGAFYGYTF
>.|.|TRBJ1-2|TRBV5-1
TGCGCCCGCAGCTGGGGCGGGGGGGGCCGCTATGGCTACACCTTC
CARSWGGGGRYGYTF
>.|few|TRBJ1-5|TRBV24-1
TGTGCCACCAGTGATTCAAGGAGGTCCCAGCATTTT
CATSDSRRSQHF
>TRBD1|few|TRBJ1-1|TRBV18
TGTGCCAGCTCACCATACGACAGGGCGACGGCTGAAGCTTTCTTT
CASSPYDRATAEAFF
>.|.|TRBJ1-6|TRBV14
TGTGCCAGCAGCCCAACACAGGGTACCTATAATTCACCCCTCCACTTT
CASSPTQGTYNSPLHF
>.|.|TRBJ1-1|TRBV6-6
TGTGCCAGCAGTTACGGGGGCGGTAGTACTGAAGCTTTCTTT
CASSYGGGSTEAFF